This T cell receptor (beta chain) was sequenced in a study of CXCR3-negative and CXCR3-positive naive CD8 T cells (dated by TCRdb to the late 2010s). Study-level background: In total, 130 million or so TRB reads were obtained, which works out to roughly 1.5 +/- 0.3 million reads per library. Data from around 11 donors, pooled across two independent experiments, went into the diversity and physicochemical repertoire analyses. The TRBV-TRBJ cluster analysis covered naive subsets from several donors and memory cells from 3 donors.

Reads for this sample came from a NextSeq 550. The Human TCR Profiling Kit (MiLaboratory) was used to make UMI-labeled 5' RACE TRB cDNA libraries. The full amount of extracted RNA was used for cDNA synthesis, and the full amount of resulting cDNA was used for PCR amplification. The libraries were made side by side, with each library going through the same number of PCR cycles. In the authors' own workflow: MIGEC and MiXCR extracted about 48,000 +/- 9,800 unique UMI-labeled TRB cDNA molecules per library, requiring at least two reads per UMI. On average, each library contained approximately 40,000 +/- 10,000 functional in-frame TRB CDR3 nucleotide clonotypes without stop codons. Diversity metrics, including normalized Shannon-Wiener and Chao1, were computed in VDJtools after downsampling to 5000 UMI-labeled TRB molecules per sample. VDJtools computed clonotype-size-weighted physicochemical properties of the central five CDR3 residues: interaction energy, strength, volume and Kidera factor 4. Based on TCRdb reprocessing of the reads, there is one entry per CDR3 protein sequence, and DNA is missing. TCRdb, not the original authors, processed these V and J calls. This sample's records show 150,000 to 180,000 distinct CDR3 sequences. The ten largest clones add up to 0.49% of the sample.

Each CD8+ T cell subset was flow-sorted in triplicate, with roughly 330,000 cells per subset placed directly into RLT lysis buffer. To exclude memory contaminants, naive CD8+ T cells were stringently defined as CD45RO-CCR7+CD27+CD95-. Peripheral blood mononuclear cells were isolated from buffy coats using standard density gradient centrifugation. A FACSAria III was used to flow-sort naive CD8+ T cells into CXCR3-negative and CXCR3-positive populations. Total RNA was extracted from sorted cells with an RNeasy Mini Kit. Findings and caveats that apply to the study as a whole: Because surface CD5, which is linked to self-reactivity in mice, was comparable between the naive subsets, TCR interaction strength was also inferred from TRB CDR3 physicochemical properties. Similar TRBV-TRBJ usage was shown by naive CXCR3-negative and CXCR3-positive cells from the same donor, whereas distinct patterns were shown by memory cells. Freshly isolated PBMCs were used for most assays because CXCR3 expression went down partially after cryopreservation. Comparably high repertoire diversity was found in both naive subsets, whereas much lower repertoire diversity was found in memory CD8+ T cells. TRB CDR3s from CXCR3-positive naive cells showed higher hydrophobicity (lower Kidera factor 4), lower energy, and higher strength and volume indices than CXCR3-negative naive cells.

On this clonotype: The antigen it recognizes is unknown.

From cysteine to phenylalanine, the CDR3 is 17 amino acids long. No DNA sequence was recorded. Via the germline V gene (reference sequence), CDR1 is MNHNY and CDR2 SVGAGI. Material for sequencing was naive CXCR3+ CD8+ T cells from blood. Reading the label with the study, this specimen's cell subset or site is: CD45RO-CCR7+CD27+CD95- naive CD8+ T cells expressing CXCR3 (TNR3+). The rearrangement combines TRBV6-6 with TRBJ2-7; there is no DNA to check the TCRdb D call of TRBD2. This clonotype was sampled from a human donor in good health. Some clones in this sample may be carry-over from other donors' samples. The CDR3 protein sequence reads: CASSYSIAAETPYEQYF.